The source of this T cell receptor beta chain is a study of T cells in Graves' hyperthyroidism and ophthalmopathy. Template material for amplifying TCR beta CDR3 regions consisted of RNA transcripts. The HTBI primer set drove a first-round RT-PCR of the TCR CDR3. TCRdb re-called the multiplex PCR reads with MiXCR, one entry per CDR3 protein. The sample carries approximately 610,000 distinct CDR3 sequences, roughly 14% recorded once. The V gene's germline CDR1 is MNHEY and CDR2 SVGEGT. V lost 2 bases to trimming and J lost 9 bases, with 8 bases between them. The CDR3 length is 12 residues. Diagnosis rested on symptoms, serum thyroxine and TRAb, thyroid ultrasound, and orbital computed tomography. This clonotype was observed at least ten times.

The TCR originated in a woman aged 40 to 55 with Graves' ophthalmopathy. The chain has TRBV6-2 or TRBV6-3 and TRBJ1-5, with D tentatively TRBD1 (5 bases). The sequencing sample was made of blood. CDR3 nucleotide sequence: TGTGCCAGCAGTTACGGGCAGGGGCCCCAGCATTTT. It translates to CASSYGQGPQHF.